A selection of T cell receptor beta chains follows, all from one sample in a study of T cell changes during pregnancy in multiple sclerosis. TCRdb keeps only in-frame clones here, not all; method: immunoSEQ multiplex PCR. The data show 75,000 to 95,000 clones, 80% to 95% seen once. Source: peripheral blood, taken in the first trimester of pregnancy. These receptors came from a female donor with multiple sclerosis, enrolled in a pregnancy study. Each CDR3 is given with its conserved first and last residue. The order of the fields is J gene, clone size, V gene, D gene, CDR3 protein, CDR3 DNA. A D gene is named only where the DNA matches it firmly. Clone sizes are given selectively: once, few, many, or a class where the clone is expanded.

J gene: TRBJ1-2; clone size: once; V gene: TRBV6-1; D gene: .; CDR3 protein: CASSEDLSSYGYTF; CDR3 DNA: TGTGCCAGCAGTGAGGATTTATCTAGCTATGGCTACACCTTC
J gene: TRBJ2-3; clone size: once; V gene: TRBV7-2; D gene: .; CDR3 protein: CASSLALRDTQYF; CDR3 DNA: TGTGCCAGCAGCTTAGCGCTGCGGGATACGCAGTATTTT
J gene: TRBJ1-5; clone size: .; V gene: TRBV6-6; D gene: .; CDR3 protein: CASSDLTDYSNQPQHF; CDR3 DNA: TGTGCCAGCAGCGACCTGACAGATTATAGCAATCAGCCCCAGCATTTT
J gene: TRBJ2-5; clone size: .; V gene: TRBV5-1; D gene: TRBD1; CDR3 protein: CASSLAGTGTETQYF; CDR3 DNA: TGCGCCAGCAGCTTGGCCGGGACAGGGACAGAGACCCAGTACTTC
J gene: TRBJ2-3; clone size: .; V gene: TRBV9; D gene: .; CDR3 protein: CASSVGDWRGGTDTQYF; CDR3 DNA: TGTGCCAGCAGCGTAGGGGACTGGCGGGGTGGCACAGATACGCAGTATTTT
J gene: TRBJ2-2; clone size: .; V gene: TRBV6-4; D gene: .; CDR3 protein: CASSDLLGAGELFF; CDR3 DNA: TGTGCCAGCAGTGACTTGCTGGGGGCAGGGGAGCTGTTTTTT
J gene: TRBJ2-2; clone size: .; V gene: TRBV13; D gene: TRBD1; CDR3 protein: CASSKAGQGTGELFF; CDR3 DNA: TGTGCCAGCAGCAAAGCGGGACAGGGCACCGGGGAGCTGTTTTTT
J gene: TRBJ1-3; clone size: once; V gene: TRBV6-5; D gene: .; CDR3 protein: CASSASAGNTIYF; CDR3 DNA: TGTGCCAGCAGTGCCTCAGCTGGAAACACCATATATTTT
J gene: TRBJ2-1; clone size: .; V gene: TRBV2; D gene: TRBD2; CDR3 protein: CASSSGTSGRDEQFF; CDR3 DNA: TGTGCCAGCAGTTCCGGGACTAGCGGGCGGGATGAGCAGTTCTTC
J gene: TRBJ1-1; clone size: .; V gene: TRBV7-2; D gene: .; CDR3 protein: CASSLERGATEAFF; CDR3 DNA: TGTGCCAGCAGCTTAGAACGGGGAGCCACTGAAGCTTTCTTT
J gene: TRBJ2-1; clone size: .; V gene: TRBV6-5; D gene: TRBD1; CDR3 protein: CASSQGQGYNEQFF; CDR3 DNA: TGTGCCAGCAGTCAGGGACAGGGTTACAATGAGCAGTTCTTC
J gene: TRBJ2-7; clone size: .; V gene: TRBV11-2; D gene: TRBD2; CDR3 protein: CASSSGTSGPYEQYF; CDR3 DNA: TGTGCCAGCAGCTCCGGGACTAGCGGTCCCTACGAGCAGTACTTC
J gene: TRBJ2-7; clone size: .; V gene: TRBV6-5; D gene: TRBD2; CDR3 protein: CASSPRLAREQYF; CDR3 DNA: TGTGCCAGCAGCCCCCGACTAGCGCGGGAGCAGTACTTC
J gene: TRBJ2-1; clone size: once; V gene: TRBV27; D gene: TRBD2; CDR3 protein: CASSLRGGVSYNEQFF; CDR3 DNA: TGTGCCAGCAGCCTGCGCGGGGGAGTATCCTACAATGAGCAGTTCTTC
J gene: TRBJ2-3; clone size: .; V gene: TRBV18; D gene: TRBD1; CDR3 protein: CASSTLPGTGGETDTQYF; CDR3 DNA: TGTGCCAGCTCAACACTACCCGGGACAGGGGGCGAGACAGATACGCAGTATTTT
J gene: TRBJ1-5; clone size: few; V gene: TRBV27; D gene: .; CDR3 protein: CASSFGGNQPQHF; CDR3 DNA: TGTGCCAGCAGTTTCGGCGGGAATCAGCCCCAGCATTTT
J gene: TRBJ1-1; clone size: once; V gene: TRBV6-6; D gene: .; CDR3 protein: CASSYDDKMNTEAFF; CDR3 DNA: TGTGCCAGCAGTTACGACGACAAGATGAACACTGAAGCTTTCTTT
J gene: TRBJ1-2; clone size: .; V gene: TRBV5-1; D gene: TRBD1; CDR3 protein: CASSLQGAAYGYTF; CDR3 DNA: TGCGCCAGCAGCCTACAGGGGGCCGCCTATGGCTACACCTTC
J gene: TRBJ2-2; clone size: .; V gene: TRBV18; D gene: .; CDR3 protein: CASSVTNTGELFF; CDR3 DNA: TGTGCCAGCTCCGTGACTAACACCGGGGAGCTGTTTTTT
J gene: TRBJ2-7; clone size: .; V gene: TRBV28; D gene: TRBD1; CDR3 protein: CASSRTGGDEQYF; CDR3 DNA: TGTGCCAGCAGCCGGACAGGGGGTGACGAGCAGTACTTC
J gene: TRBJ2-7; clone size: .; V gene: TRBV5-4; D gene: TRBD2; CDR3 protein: CASSGGLAGYEQYF; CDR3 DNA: TGTGCCAGCAGCGGGGGACTAGCGGGATATGAGCAGTACTTC
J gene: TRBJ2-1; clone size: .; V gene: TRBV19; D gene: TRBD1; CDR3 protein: CASSEWDRDNEQFF; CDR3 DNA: TGTGCCAGTAGTGAGTGGGACAGAGACAATGAGCAGTTCTTC
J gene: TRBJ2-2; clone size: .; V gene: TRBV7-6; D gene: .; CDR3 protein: CASSLMSNTGNTGELFF; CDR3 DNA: TGTGCCAGCAGCTTAATGTCCAATACAGGGAACACCGGGGAGCTGTTTTTT
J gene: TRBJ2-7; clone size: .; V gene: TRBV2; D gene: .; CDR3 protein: CASNTDYEQYF; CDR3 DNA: TGTGCCAGCAACACAGACTACGAGCAGTACTTC
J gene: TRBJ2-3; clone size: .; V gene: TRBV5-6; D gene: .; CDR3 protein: CASSLGLSDTQYF; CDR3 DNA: TGTGCCAGCAGCCTGGGGCTGTCAGATACGCAGTATTTT
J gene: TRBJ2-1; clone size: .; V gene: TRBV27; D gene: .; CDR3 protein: CASMPKLLVYNEQFF; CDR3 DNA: TGTGCCAGCATGCCGAAGCTGCTGGTGTACAATGAGCAGTTCTTC
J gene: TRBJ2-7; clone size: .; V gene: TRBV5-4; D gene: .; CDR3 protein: CASSLAAGKPYEQYF; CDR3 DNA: TGTGCCAGCAGCTTGGCGGCAGGCAAACCCTACGAGCAGTACTTC
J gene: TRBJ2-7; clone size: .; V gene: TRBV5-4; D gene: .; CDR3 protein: CASSPTGSYEQYF; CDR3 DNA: TGTGCCAGCAGCCCGACGGGGAGCTACGAGCAGTACTTC
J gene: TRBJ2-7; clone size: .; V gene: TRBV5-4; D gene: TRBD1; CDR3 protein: CASSYGTGSSYEQYF; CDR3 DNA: TGTGCCAGCAGCTACGGGACAGGGAGCTCCTACGAGCAGTACTTC
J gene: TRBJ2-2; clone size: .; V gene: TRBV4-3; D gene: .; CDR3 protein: CASSQYGGELFF; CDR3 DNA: TGCGCCAGCAGCCAGTACGGCGGGGAGCTGTTTTTT
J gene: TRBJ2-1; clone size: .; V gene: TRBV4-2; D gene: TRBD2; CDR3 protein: CASSQREGREANEQFF; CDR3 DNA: TGTGCCAGCAGCCAACGGGAGGGGAGGGAGGCCAATGAGCAGTTCTTC
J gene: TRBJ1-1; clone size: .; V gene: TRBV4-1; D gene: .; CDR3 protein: CASSHVPGHEAFF; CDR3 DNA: TGCGCCAGCAGCCACGTACCGGGACACGAAGCTTTCTTT
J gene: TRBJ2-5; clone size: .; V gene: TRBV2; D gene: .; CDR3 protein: CASRYRMETQYF; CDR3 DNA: TGTGCCAGCAGATACAGGATGGAGACCCAGTACTTC
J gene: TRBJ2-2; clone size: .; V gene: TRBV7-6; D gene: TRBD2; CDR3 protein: CASSLGTSGSGGELFF; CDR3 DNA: TGTGCCAGCAGCTTGGGCACTAGCGGGAGCGGCGGGGAGCTGTTTTTT
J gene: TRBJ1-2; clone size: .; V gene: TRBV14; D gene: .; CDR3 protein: CASSQLSRGDGYTF; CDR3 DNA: TGTGCCAGCAGCCAATTAAGCAGGGGCGATGGCTACACCTTC
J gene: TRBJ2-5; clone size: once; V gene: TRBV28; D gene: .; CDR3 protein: CASSFLETQYF; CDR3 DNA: TGTGCCAGCAGTTTCCTAGAGACCCAGTACTTC